This TCR beta chain was sequenced in a study of blood T cell repertoires in COVID-19. About the research overall: COVID-19 samples, acute and convalescent, were from the United States, Italy and Spain. PBMCs, B-cell-depleted T cells, or T cells were the source of the cDNA or gDNA that made up the material.

Libraries were prepared by immunoSEQ multiplex PCR; TCRdb keeps only in-frame clonotypes and omits some of them. The sample has roughly 150,000 clones; approximately 91% are singletons. Germline V gene sequence: CDR1 SGHRS, CDR2 YFSETQ. The CDR3 length is 16 residues. V lost 4 bases to trimming and J lost 1 base; unmatched junction nucleotides: 6. This clonotype was sampled from a woman in her 70s with acute or convalescent COVID-19. The sequenced sample consisted of peripheral blood. V and J are TRBV5-1 and TRBJ2-3; 10 bases map to TRBD2. DNA of the CDR3: TGCGCCAGCAGCCTACCCGGGACTAGCGGCACAGATACGCAGTATTTT. This translates into CASSLPGTSGTDTQYF.